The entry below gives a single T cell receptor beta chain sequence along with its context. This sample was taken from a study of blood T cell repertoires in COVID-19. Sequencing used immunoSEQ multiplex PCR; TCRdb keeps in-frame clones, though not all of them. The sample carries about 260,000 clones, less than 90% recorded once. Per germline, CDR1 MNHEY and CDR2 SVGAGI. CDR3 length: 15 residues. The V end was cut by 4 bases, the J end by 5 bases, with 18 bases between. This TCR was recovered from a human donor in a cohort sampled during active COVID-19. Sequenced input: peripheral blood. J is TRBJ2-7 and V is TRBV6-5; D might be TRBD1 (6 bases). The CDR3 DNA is TGTGCCAGCAGTTCCCCTAGGGGGAGTATCCACGAGCAGTACTTC. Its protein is CASSSPRGSIHEQYF.